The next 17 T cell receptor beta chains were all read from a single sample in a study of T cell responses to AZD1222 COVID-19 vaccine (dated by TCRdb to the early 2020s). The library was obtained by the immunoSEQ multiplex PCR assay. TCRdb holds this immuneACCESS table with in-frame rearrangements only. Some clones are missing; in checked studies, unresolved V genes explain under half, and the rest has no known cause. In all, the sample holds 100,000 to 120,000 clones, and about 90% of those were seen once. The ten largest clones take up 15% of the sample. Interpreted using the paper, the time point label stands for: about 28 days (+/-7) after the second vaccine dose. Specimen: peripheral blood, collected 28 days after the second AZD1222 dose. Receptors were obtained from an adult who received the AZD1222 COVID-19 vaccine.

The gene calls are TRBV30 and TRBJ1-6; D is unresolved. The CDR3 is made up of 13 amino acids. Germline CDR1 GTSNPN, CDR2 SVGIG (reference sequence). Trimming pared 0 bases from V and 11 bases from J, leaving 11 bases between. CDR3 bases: TGTGCCTGGAGTGTCTCTGGATGGGCACCCCTCCACTTT. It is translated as CAWSVSGWAPLHF.

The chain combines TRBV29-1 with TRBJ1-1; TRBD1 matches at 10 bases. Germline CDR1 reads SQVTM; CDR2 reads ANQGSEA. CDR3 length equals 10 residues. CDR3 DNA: TGCAGTGTAAGGGACAGGGGAGCTTTCTTT. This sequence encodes CSVRDRGAFF.

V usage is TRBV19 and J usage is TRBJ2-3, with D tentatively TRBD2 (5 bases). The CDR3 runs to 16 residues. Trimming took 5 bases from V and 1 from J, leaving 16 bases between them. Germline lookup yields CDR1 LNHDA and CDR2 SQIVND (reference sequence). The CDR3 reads CASSAPGSRGTDTQYF. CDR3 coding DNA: TGTGCCAGTAGTGCCCCCGGGTCGCGGGGCACAGATACGCAGTATTTT.

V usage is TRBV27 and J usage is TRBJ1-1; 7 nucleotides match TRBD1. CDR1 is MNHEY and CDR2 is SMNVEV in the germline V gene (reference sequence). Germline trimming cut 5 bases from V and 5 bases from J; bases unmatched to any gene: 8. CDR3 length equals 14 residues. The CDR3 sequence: CASSTRQGVTEAFF. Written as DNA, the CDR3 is TGTGCCAGCAGTACCCGACAGGGCGTTACTGAAGCTTTCTTT.

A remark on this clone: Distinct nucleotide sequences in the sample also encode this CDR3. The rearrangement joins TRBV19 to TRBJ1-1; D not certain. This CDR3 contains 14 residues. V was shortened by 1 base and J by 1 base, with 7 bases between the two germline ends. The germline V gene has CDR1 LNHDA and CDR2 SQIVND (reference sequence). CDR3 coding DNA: TGTGCCAGTAGTATAGGACGGGCGAACACTGAAGCTTTCTTT. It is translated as CASSIGRANTEAFF.

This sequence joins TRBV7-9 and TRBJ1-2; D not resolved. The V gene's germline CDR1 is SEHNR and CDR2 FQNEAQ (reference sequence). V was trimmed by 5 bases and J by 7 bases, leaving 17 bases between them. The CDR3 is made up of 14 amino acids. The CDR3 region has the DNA TGTGCCAGCAGCCCCCTTGCGGCCGGCTTTGGCTACACCTTC. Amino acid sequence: CASSPLAAGFGYTF.

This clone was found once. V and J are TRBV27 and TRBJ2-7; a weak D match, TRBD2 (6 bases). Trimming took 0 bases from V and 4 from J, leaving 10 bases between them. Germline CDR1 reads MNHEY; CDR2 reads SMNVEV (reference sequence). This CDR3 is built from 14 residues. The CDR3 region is CASSLSAGNYEQYF. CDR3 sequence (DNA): TGTGCCAGCAGTTTATCGGCGGGGAATTACGAGCAGTACTTC.

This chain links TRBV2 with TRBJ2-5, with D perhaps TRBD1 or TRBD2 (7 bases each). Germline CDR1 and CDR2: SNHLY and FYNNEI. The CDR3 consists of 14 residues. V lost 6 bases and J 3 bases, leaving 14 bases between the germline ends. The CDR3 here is CASRGGTAEETQYF. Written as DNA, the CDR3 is TGTGCCAGCAGGGGGGGGACAGCGGAAGAGACCCAGTACTTC.

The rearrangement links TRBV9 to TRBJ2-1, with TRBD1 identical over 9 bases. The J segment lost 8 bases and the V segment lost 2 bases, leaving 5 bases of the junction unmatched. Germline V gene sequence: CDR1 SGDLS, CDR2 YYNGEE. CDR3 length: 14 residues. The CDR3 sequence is CASSVGTGRYEQFF. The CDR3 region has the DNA TGTGCCAGCAGCGTCGGGACAGGGAGGTATGAGCAGTTCTTC.

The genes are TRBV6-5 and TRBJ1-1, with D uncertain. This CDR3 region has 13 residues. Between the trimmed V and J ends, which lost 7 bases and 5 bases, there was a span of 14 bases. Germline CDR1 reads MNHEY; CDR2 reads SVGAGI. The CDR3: CASTKISDTEAFF. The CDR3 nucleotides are TGTGCCAGCACCAAAATATCGGATACTGAAGCTTTCTTT.

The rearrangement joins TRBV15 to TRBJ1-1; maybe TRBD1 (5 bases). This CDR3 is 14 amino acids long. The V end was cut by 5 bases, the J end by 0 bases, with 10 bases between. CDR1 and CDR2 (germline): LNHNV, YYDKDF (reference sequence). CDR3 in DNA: TGTGCCACCAGCCAGGGAGCGATGAACACTGAAGCTTTCTTT. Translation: CATSQGAMNTEAFF.

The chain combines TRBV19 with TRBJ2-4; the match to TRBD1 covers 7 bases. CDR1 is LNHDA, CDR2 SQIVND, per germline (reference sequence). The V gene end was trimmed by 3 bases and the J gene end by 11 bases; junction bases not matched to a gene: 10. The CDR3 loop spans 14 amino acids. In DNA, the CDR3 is TGTGCCAGTAGTATTCTAGGACAGGACGTCCTTCAGTACTTC. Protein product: CASSILGQDVLQYF. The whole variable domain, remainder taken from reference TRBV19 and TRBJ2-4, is DGGITQSPKYLFRKEGQNVTLSCEQNLNHDAMYWYRQDPGQGLRLIYYSQIVNDFQKGDIAEGYSVSREKKESFPLTVTSAQKNPTAFYLCASSILGQDVLQYFGAGTRLSVL.

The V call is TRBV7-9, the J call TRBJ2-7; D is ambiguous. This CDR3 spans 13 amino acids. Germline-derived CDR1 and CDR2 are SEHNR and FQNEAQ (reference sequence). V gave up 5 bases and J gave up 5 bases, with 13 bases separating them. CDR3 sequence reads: CASSPRQSDEQYF. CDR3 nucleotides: TGTGCCAGCAGCCCTCGCCAGAGCGACGAGCAGTACTTC.

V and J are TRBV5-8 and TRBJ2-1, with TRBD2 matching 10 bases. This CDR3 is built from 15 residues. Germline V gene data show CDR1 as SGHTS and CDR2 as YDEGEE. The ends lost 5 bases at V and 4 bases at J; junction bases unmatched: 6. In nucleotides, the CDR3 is TGTGCCAGCAGACCACGACTAGCGGGTTACAATGAGCAGTTCTTC. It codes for CASRPRLAGYNEQFF.

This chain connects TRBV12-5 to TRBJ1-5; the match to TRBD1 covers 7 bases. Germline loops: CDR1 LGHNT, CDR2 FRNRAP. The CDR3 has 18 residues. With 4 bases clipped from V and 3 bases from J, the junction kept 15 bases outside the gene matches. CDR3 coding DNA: TGTGCTAGTGGTTCAGACCTGTGGGACAGTCAACTCAATCAGCCCCAGCATTTT. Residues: CASGSDLWDSQLNQPQHF.

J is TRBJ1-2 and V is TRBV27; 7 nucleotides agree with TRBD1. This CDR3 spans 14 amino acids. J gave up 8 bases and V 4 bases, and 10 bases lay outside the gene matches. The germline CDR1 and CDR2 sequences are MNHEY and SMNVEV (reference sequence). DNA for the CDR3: TGTGCCAGCAGTTCGGAAACAGGGGCGGGCGGCTACACCTTC. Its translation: CASSSETGAGGYTF.

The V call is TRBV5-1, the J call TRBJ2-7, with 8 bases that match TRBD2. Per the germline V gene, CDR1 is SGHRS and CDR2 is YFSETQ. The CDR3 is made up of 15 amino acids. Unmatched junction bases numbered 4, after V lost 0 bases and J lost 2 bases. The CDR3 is CASSLAVAGTYEQYF. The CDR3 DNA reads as TGCGCCAGCAGCTTGGCGGTAGCGGGAACCTACGAGCAGTACTTC.